This T cell receptor (beta chain) was identified during a study of CD8 T cells in ankylosing spondylitis. This clonotype was detected many times. Its antigen is as yet unknown. TCRdb reprocessed the 5' RACE reads with MiXCR, giving one entry per CDR3 protein. The table lists 100,000 to 150,000 distinct CDR3 sequences, approximately 10% of them singletons, with over 4% in the top ten. The length of the CDR3 is 15 residues. In germline, CDR1 is SGHRS, CDR2 YFSETQ. With 4 bases removed from V and 0 bases from J, the gap between germline ends came to 11 bases. Study-level findings and limits: Among TCR beta sequences, a motif of several highly homologous variants appeared characteristic of ankylosing spondylitis blood.

The chain employs TRBV5-1 and TRBJ1-3; no clear D. The TCR sequence derives from a female donor with ankylosing spondylitis or in good health (not recorded which). Sequencing used blood, either unsorted or a sorted T cell fraction (not recorded which). CDR3 DNA: TGCGCCAGCAGCCAAGGCACGGGCTCTGGAAACACCATATATTTT. It is translated as CASSQGTGSGNTIYF.